This T cell receptor (beta chain) derives from a study of blood T cell dynamics during melanoma immunotherapy. This clone turned up a few times. The time point here: pre-treatment baseline. DNA loading was fixed at about 340 ng for all bulk PBMC samples. Sequencing was performed with immunoSEQ multiplex PCR; in TCRdb, only in-frame clones are kept and a portion is missing. Of about 12,000 clones listed, around 85% are singletons. The V end was cut by 4 bases, the J end by 3 bases, with 9 bases between. The CDR3 runs 13 residues. Germline V lookup: CDR1 ENHRY, CDR2 SYGVKD. Sequencing used blood, obtained from a patient treated with checkpoint blockade. The chain combines TRBV10-3 with TRBJ1-1, with D possibly TRBD1 on 6 matching bases. The TCR sequence derives from a human donor with melanoma. The CDR3 region is CAISARGDTEAFF. The CDR3 DNA follows: TGTGCCATCAGTGCGAGGGGGGACACTGAAGCTTTCTTT.